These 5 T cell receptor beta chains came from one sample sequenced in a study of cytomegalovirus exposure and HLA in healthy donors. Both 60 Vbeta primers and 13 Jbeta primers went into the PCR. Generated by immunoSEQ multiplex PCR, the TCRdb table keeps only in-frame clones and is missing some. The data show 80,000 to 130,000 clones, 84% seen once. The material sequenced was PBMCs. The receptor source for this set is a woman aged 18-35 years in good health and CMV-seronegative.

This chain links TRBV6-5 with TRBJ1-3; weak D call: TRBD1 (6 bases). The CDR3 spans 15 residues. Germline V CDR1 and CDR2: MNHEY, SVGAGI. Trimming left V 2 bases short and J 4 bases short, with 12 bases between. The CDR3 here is CASSYEAGEGNTIYF. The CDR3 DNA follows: TGTGCCAGCAGTTACGAGGCAGGGGAAGGAAACACCATATATTTT.

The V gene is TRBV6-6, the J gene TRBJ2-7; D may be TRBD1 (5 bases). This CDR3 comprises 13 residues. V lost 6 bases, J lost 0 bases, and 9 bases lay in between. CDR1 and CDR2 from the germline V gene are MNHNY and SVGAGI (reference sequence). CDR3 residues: CASRGQFSYEQYF. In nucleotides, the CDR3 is TGTGCCAGCAGGGGGCAGTTCTCCTACGAGCAGTACTTC.

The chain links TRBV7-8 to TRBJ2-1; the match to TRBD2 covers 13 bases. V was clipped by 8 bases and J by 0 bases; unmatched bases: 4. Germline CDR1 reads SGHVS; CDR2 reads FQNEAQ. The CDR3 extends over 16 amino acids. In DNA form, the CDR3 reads TGTGCCAGCCGACTAGCGGGAGGAAGCTCCTACAATGAGCAGTTCTTC. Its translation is CASRLAGGSSYNEQFF. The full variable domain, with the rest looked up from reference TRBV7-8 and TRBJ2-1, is GAGVSQSPRYKVAKRGQDVALRCDPISGHVSLFWYQQALGQGPEFLTYFQNEAQLDKSGLPSDRFFAERPEGSVSTLKIQRTQQEDSAVYLCASRLAGGSSYNEQFFGPGTRLTVL.

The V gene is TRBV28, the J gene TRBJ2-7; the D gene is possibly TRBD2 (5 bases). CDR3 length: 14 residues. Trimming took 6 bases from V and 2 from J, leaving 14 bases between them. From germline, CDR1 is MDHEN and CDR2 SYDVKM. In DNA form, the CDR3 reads TGTGCCAGCAGCTGGGGAGTCAGGCCCTACGAGCAGTACTTC. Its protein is CASSWGVRPYEQYF.

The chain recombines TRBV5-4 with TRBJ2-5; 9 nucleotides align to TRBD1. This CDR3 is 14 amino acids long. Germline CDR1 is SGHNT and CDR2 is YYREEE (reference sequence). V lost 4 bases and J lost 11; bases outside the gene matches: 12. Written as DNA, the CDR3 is TGTGCCAGCAGCATCCGGGACAGGGTAGAAGAGCAGTACTTC. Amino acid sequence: CASSIRDRVEEQYF.